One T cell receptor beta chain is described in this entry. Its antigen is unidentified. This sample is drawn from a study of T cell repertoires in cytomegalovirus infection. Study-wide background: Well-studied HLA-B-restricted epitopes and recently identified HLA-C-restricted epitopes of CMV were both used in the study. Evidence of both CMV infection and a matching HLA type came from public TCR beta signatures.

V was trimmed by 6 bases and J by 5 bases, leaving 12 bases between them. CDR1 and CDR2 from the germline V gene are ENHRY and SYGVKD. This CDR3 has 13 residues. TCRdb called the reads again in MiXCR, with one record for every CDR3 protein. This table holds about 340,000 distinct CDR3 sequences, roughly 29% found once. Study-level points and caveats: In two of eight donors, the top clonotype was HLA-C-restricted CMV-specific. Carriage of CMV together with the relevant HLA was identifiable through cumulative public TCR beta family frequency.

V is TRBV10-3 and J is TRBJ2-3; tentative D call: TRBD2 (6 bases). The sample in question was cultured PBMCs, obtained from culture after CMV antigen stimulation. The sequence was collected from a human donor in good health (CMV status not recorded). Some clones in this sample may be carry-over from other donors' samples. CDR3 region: CAIREGLGDTQYF. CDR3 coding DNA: TGTGCCATCAGGGAGGGCCTCGGAGATACGCAGTATTTT.